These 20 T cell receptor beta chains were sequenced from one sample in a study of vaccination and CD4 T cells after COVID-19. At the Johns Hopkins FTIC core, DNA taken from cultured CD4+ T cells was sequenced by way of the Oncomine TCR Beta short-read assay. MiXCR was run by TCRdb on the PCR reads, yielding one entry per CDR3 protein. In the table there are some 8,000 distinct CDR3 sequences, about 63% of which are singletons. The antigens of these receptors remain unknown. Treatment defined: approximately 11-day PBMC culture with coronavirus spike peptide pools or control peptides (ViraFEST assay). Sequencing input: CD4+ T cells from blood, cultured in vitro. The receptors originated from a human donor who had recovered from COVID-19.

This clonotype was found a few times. The DNA for the CDR3 is TGCGCCAGCAGCCAACCTACGACAGGGTCTCATGGCTACACCTTC. Translated: CASSQPTTGSHGYTF. V is TRBV4-1 and J is TRBJ1-2; TRBD1 matches at 7 bases. The CDR3 covers 15 residues. Germline V gene sequence: CDR1 MGHRA, CDR2 YSYEKL. Trimming cost V 2 bases and J 6 bases; bases outside gene matches: 9.

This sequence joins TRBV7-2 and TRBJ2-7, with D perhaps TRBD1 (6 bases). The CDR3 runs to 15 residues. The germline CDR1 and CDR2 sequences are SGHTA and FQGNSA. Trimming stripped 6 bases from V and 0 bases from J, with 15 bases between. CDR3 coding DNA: TGTGCCAGCAGTCCGGGACACCAGAGCTCCTACGAGCAGTACTTC. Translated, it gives CASSPGHQSSYEQYF.

CDR3 sequence: CASSPLSRLLRTDTQYF. The CDR3 nucleotides are TGTGCCAGCAGTCCATTATCCCGTTTACTCCGCACAGATACGCAGTATTTT. The chain carries TRBV6-2 or TRBV6-3 and TRBJ2-3, with no clear D. The CDR3 is 17 amino acids. The V end lost 5 bases, the J end lost 1 base, and 19 bases lay between the germline ends. Germline CDR1 and CDR2: MNHEY and SVGEGT.

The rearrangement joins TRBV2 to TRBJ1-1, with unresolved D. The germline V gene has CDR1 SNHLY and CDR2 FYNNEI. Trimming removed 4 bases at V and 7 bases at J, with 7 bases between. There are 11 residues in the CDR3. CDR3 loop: CASSVKDEAFF. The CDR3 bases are TGTGCCAGCAGTGTAAAGGATGAAGCTTTCTTT.

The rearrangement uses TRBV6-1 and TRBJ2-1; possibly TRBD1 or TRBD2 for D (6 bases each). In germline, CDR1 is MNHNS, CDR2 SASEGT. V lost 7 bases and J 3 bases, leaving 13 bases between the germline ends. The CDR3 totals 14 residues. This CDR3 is CASTGGLFYNEQFF. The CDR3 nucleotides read TGTGCCAGCACTGGGGGGCTTTTCTACAATGAGCAGTTCTTC.

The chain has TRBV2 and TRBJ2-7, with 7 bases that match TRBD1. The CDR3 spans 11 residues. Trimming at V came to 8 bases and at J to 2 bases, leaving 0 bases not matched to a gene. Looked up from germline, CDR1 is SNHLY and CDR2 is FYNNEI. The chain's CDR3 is CASGTAYEQYF. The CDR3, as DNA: TGTGCCAGCGGGACAGCCTACGAGCAGTACTTC.

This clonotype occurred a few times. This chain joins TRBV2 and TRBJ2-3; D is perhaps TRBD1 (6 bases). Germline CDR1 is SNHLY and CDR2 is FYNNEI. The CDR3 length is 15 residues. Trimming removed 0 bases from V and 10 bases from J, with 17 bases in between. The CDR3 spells CASSEALRGQNAQYF. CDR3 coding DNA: TGTGCCAGCAGTGAAGCGCTTCGAGGACAGAACGCGCAGTATTTT.

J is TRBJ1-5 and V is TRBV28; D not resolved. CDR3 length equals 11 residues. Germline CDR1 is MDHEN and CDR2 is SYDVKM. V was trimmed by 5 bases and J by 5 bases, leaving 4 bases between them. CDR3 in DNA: TGTGCCAGCAGTACGTATCAGCCCCAGCATTTT. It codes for CASSTYQPQHF.

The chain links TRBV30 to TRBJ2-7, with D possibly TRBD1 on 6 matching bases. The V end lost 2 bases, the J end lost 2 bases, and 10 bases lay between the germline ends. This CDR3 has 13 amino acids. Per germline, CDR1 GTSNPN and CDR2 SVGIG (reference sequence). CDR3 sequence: CAWSRRQAYEQYF. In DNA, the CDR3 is TGTGCCTGGAGTCGGAGACAGGCCTACGAGCAGTACTTC.

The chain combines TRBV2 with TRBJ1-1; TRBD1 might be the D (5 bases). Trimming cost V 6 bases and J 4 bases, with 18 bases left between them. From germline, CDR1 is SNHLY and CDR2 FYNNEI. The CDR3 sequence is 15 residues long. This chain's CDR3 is CASSVGTLLGTEAFF. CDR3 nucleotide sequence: TGTGCCAGCAGCGTCGGGACTCTCCTCGGCACTGAAGCTTTCTTT.

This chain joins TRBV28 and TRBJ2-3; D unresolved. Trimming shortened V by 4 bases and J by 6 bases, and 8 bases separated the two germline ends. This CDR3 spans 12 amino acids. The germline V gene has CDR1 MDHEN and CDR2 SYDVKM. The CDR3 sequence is CASSSGWDTQYF. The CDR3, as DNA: TGTGCCAGCAGTTCGGGCTGGGATACGCAGTATTTT.

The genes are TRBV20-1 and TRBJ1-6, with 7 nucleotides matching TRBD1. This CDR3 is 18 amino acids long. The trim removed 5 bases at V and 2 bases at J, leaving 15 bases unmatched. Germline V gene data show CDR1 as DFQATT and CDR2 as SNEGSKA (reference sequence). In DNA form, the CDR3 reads TGCAGTGCTGAAGGAAAAGGGACAGACAGCCCCTATAATTCACCCCTCCACTTT. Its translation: CSAEGKGTDSPYNSPLHF.

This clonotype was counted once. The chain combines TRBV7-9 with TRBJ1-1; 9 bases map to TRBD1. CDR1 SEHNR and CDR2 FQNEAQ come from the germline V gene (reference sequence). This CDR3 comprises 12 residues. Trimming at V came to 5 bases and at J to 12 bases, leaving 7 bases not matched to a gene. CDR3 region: CASSPGDRGTFF. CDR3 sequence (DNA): TGTGCCAGCAGCCCCGGTGACAGGGGGACTTTCTTT.

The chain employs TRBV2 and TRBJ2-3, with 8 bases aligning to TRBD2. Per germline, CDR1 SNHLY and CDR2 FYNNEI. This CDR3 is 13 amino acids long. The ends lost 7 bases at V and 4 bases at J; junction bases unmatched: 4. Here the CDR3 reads CASTSGYSDTQYF. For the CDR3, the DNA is TGTGCCAGCACTAGCGGGTACTCAGATACGCAGTATTTT.

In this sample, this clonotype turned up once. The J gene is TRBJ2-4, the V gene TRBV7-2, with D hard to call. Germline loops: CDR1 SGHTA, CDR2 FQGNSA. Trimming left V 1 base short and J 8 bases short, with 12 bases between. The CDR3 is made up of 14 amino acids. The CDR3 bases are TGTGCCAGCAGCTTAGACCCCCAATCCGACATTCAGTACTTC. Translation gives CASSLDPQSDIQYF.

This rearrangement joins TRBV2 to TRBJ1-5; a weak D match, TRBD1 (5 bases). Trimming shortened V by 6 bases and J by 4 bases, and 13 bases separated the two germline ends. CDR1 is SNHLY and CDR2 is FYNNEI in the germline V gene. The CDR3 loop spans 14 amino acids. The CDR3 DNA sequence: TGTGCCAGCAGCGGGGACGGAACTAATCAGCCCCAGCATTTT. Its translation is CASSGDGTNQPQHF.

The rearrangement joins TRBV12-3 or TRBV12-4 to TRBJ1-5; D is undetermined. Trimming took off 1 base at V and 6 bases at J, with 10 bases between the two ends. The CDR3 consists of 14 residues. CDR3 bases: TGTGCCAGCAGTTTAGGAGCGGGGTTTCAGCCCCAGCATTTT. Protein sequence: CASSLGAGFQPQHF.

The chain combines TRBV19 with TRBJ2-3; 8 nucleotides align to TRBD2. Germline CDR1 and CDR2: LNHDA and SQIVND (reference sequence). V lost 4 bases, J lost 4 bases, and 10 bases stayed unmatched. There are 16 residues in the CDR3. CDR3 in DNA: TGTGCCAGTAGTACCCCGGGACTAGGGGGGGCAGATACGCAGTATTTT. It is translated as CASSTPGLGGADTQYF.

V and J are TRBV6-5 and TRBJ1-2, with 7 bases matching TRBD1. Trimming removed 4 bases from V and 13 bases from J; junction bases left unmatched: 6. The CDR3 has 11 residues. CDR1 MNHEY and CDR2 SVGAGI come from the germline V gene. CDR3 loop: CASSSDRSLTF. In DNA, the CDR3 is TGTGCCAGCAGTTCGGACAGGTCCCTCACCTTC.

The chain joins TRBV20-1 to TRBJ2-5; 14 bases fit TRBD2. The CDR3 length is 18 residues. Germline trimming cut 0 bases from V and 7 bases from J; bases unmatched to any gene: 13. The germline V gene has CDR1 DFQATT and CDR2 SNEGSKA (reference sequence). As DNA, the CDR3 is TGCAGTGCTAGAGATGGGGGACTAGCGGGAGTTTTGGGACGGACCCAGTACTTC. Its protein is CSARDGGLAGVLGRTQYF.